A single sample is the source of the 29 T cell receptor beta chains below, sequenced in a study of blood T cell repertoires in COVID-19. Data came from immunoSEQ multiplex PCR; TCRdb stores just in-frame clones and leaves some out. The sample contains approximately 230,000 clones, about 88% of which appear only once. Material for sequencing was peripheral blood. The receptors come from a woman aged 40 to 49 who had recovered from COVID-19.

This clone was seen a few times. The chain has TRBV15 and TRBJ1-3; unclear D gene. Germline CDR1 is LNHNV and CDR2 is YYDKDF (reference sequence). Trimming removed 4 bases at V and 2 bases at J, with 6 bases between. This CDR3 is 13 amino acids long. CDR3 DNA sequence: TGTGCCACCAGCACCGGGGCTGGAAACACCATATATTTT. It codes for CATSTGAGNTIYF.

The count of this clone is one. This chain joins TRBV7-9 and TRBJ2-1; 9 bases map to TRBD2. This CDR3 spans 15 amino acids. CDR1 is SEHNR and CDR2 is FQNEAQ in the germline V gene (reference sequence). V lost 2 bases, J lost 6 bases, and 5 bases stayed unmatched. This CDR3 reads CASSLLAGALNEQFF. In DNA form, the CDR3 reads TGTGCCAGCAGCTTATTAGCGGGAGCCCTCAATGAGCAGTTCTTC.

The chain is built from TRBV29-1 and TRBJ2-1; 8 positions match TRBD2. The germline V gene has CDR1 SQVTM and CDR2 ANQGSEA. Trimming took 7 bases from V and 6 from J; bases not matched to a gene: 11. There are 14 residues in the CDR3. The CDR3 DNA follows: TGCAGCGCTTTCTCGGTAGCGGGAACCAATGAGCAGTTCTTC. Residues: CSAFSVAGTNEQFF.

This chain's CDR3 is CASSLFGQGEGYTF. In DNA form, the CDR3 reads TGCGCCAGCAGCTTGTTCGGACAGGGGGAAGGCTACACCTTC. The genes are TRBV5-1 and TRBJ1-2, with 10 bases fitting TRBD1. The CDR3 loop spans 14 amino acids. After removal of 1 base from V and 8 bases from J, the junction contained 5 bases not matched to a gene. The germline V gene has CDR1 SGHRS and CDR2 YFSETQ.

The chain combines TRBV9 with TRBJ2-1, with TRBD2 identical over 7 bases. Germline lookup yields CDR1 SGDLS and CDR2 YYNGEE. Losses at the gene ends were 0 bases for V and 4 bases for J; bases not matched to a gene: 4. The CDR3 spans 15 residues. The CDR3 DNA is TGTGCCAGCAGCGTAGTGGGGGGGACTTACAATGAGCAGTTCTTC. Translation: CASSVVGGTYNEQFF.

This chain links TRBV28 with TRBJ1-6, with D perhaps matching TRBD1 (6 bases). Germline loops: CDR1 MDHEN, CDR2 SYDVKM. The CDR3 is made up of 18 amino acids. The V end lost 7 bases, the J end lost 0 bases, and 19 bases lay between the germline ends. The CDR3 nucleotides are TGTGCCAGCACTTCCGGACAGCACCTGAGCTCCTATAATTCACCCCTCCACTTT. Its translation is CASTSGQHLSSYNSPLHF.

This chain links TRBV9 with TRBJ2-1; 7 bases agree with TRBD2. CDR1 and CDR2 (germline): SGDLS, YYNGEE. The trim removed 0 bases at V and 5 bases at J, leaving 8 bases unmatched. CDR3 length equals 16 residues. The CDR3 nucleotides read TGTGCCAGCAGCGTAGCGGGCGGGAGCTTTGACAATGAGCAGTTCTTC. It yields the protein CASSVAGGSFDNEQFF.

The chain combines TRBV29-1 with TRBJ1-2; D might be TRBD1 (5 bases). The CDR3 extends over 14 amino acids. Trimming stripped 3 bases from V and 3 bases from J, with 14 bases between. Germline loops: CDR1 SQVTM, CDR2 ANQGSEA. CDR3 coding DNA: TGCAGCGTTGATCGTTCGCAGGGCCACTATGGCTACACCTTC. Amino acids: CSVDRSQGHYGYTF.

J is TRBJ2-7 and V is TRBV15; weak D call: TRBD1 (5 bases). CDR3 length equals 14 residues. Trimming removed 0 bases from V and 2 bases from J, with 8 bases in between. Germline V gene lookup returns CDR1 LNHNV and CDR2 YYDKDF (reference sequence). The CDR3 spells CATSRDTRAYEQYF. Here the CDR3 DNA reads TGTGCCACCAGCAGAGATACCAGGGCCTACGAGCAGTACTTC.

CDR3 in DNA: TGTGCCAGCTCACCACCTGGCGGGAGGGCTAAAGAGCAGTACTTC. It is translated as CASSPPGGRAKEQYF. The chain has TRBV18 and TRBJ2-7; 9 bases agree with TRBD2. The ends lost 0 bases at V and 7 bases at J; junction bases unmatched: 7. CDR3 length: 15 residues. Germline V gene lookup returns CDR1 KGHSH and CDR2 LQKENI.

The J gene is TRBJ1-5, the V gene TRBV5-5; no reliable D call. Per the germline V gene, CDR1 is SGHKS and CDR2 is YYEKEE (reference sequence). This CDR3 is 13 amino acids long. V shed 1 base and J shed 9 bases, with 11 bases lying between them. CDR3 in amino acids: CASSLTEFRPQHF. Here the CDR3 DNA reads TGTGCCAGCAGCTTGACAGAGTTCCGGCCCCAGCATTTT.

This clone was detected only once. The V call is TRBV7-2, the J call TRBJ1-2, with TRBD1 matching over 12 bases. Germline V CDR1 and CDR2: SGHTA, FQGNSA. The CDR3 extends over 14 amino acids. The trim removed 4 bases at V and 8 bases at J, leaving 5 bases unmatched. In DNA, the CDR3 is TGTGCCAGCAGCTGGGGGGACAGGGGGCAAGGCTACACCTTC. This encodes CASSWGDRGQGYTF. The whole variable domain, remainder taken from reference TRBV7-2 and TRBJ1-2, is GAGVSQSPSNKVTEKGKDVELRCDPISGHTALYWYRQSLGQGLEFLIYFQGNSAPDKSGLPSDRFSAERTGGSVSTLTIQRTQQEDSAVYLCASSWGDRGQGYTFGSGTRLTVV.

The chain joins TRBV4-2 to TRBJ2-2; tentative D call: TRBD1 (5 bases). V lost 1 base, J lost 1 base, and 10 bases lay in between. The CDR3 spans 16 residues. The germline CDR1 and CDR2 sequences are LGHNA and YNFKEQ. The CDR3 nucleotides are TGTGCCAGCAGCCAAGGTACAGGACGGAACACCGGGGAGCTGTTTTTT. This translates into CASSQGTGRNTGELFF.

The chain recombines TRBV4-3 with TRBJ2-4; 8 positions agree with TRBD2. Unmatched junction bases numbered 12, after V lost 3 bases and J lost 5 bases. This CDR3 has 17 residues. Germline V gene lookup returns CDR1 LGHNA and CDR2 YSLEER. The CDR3, as DNA: TGCGCCAGCAGCCAGATCCACGGGGGGCGGGAGGAAAACATTCAGTACTTC. Its translation: CASSQIHGGREENIQYF.

This chain joins TRBV6-1 and TRBJ2-7, with D perhaps matching TRBD2 (6 bases). V lost 5 bases, J lost 4 bases, and 9 bases lay in between. The CDR3 runs 12 residues. Looked up from germline, CDR1 is MNHNS and CDR2 is SASEGT. The CDR3 DNA is TGTGCCAGCAGTCCCGGGACTTACGAGCAGTACTTC. It encodes CASSPGTYEQYF.

The J gene is TRBJ2-7, the V gene TRBV5-4, with 14 bases that match TRBD2. Germline values: CDR1 SGHNT, CDR2 YYREEE (reference sequence). The CDR3 contains 16 residues. After removal of 4 bases from V and 3 bases from J, the junction contained 6 bases not matched to a gene. For the CDR3, the DNA is TGTGCCAGCAGCAAATCTGGACTAGCGGGAGGCTACGAGCAGTACTTC. It encodes CASSKSGLAGGYEQYF. The whole variable domain, remainder taken from reference TRBV5-4 and TRBJ2-7, is ETGVTQSPTHLIKTRGQQVTLRCSSQSGHNTVSWYQQALGQGPQFIFQYYREEENGRGNFPPRFSGLQFPNYSSELNVNALELDDSALYLCASSKSGLAGGYEQYFGPGTRLTVT.

The chain links TRBV5-4 to TRBJ1-2, with 9 bases identical to TRBD1. CDR1 SGHNT and CDR2 YYREEE come from the germline V gene (reference sequence). V was pared by 4 bases and J by 6 bases, with 4 bases of the junction left unmatched. The CDR3 loop spans 13 amino acids. CDR3 sequence: CASSLQGANGYTF. CDR3 in DNA: TGTGCCAGCAGCCTACAGGGGGCGAATGGCTACACCTTC.

This chain uses TRBV19 with TRBJ1-5, with TRBD1 matching over 7 bases. Trimming cost V 5 bases and J 4 bases; bases outside gene matches: 8. This CDR3 has 15 amino acids. CDR1 is LNHDA, CDR2 SQIVND, per germline (reference sequence). CDR3 coding DNA: TGTGCCAGTAGTGATCCGGGACAGATAAATCAGCCCCAGCATTTT. It yields the protein CASSDPGQINQPQHF.

A few counts support this clone. The rearrangement uses TRBV19 and TRBJ2-2, with 16 bases identical to TRBD2. The CDR3 loop spans 22 amino acids. Germline CDR1 LNHDA, CDR2 SQIVND (reference sequence). Trimming at V came to 5 bases and at J to 0 bases, leaving 15 bases not matched to a gene. Written as DNA, the CDR3 is TGTGCCAGTAGTGCCCTCAATAGGCCGGGACTAGCGGGAGGGGCGAACACCGGGGAGCTGTTTTTT. It codes for CASSALNRPGLAGGANTGELFF.

This sequence joins TRBV7-9 and TRBJ2-3; 8 positions match TRBD2. Germline CDR1 is SEHNR and CDR2 is FQNEAQ (reference sequence). This CDR3 is built from 17 residues. J lost 0 bases, V lost 6 bases, and 11 bases had no gene match. The CDR3 DNA reads as TGTGCCAGCAGTTCGACCGGGACTAGATCTAGCACAGATACGCAGTATTTT. Residues: CASSSTGTRSSTDTQYF. The full variable domain, rest sourced from reference TRBV7-9 and TRBJ2-3, is DTGVSQNPRHKITKRGQNVTFRCDPISEHNRLYWYRQTLGQGPEFLTYFQNEAQLEKSRLLSDRFSAERPKGSFSTLEIQRTEQGDSAMYLCASSSTGTRSSTDTQYFGPGTRLTVL.

The chain combines TRBV6-5 with TRBJ1-1, with a possible D match to TRBD1 (5 bases). V was cut by 0 bases and J by 4 bases, with 12 bases left in between. The germline V gene has CDR1 MNHEY and CDR2 SVGAGI. The CDR3 extends over 15 amino acids. Here the CDR3 DNA reads TGTGCCAGCAGTTACTCTCGGCAGGGCAGCACTGAAGCTTTCTTT. It translates to CASSYSRQGSTEAFF.

The chain carries TRBV16 and TRBJ2-1; D may be TRBD2 (5 bases). Per the germline V gene, CDR1 is KGHSY and CDR2 is FQNENV. The CDR3 loop spans 13 amino acids. V shed 2 bases and J shed 9 bases, with 11 bases lying between them. CDR3 nucleotides: TGTGCCAGCAGCCAAAGAGAACGGGGTGAGCAGTTCTTC. Translated: CASSQRERGEQFF.

This clone was found a few times. The V gene is TRBV4-3, the J gene TRBJ2-1, with 9 bases fitting TRBD2. The CDR3 extends over 17 amino acids. The J segment lost 4 bases and the V segment lost 0 bases, leaving 7 bases of the junction unmatched. The germline V gene has CDR1 LGHNA and CDR2 YSLEER. The CDR3 DNA is TGCGCCAGCAGCCAAGATCCCCCTAGCGGGATGTACAATGAGCAGTTCTTC. Protein: CASSQDPPSGMYNEQFF.

The genes are TRBV9 and TRBJ2-7, with 8 nucleotides matching TRBD1. V shed 5 bases and J 2 bases; nucleotides not matched to a gene: 9. The germline gives CDR1 SGDLS, CDR2 YYNGEE. The CDR3 loop spans 15 amino acids. The CDR3 reads CASSLRDRPTYEQYF. The CDR3 bases are TGTGCCAGCAGTCTCCGGGACAGGCCGACCTACGAGCAGTACTTC.

The chain combines TRBV4-3 with TRBJ2-2; 9 bases are shared with TRBD2. J gave up 1 base and V 1 base, and 4 bases lay outside the gene matches. Germline V lookup: CDR1 LGHNA, CDR2 YSLEER. This CDR3 has 17 amino acids. The DNA of the CDR3 is TGCGCCAGCAGCCAAGGTCTAGCGGGGTGGAACACCGGGGAGCTGTTTTTT. It encodes CASSQGLAGWNTGELFF.

The chain has TRBV30 and TRBJ1-4; 8 nucleotides agree with TRBD1. Germline V lookup: CDR1 GTSNPN, CDR2 SVGIG (reference sequence). The CDR3 has 16 amino acids. V lost 2 bases to trimming and J lost 2 bases; unmatched junction nucleotides: 7. CDR3 DNA: TGTGCCTGGAGTCCCCCAGGGGGCAGGACTAATGAAAAACTGTTTTTT. This sequence encodes CAWSPPGGRTNEKLFF.

This sequence joins TRBV5-1 and TRBJ1-3; tentatively, D is TRBD1 (6 bases). CDR3 size: 17 residues. CDR1 SGHRS and CDR2 YFSETQ come from the germline V gene. Trimming pared 0 bases from V and 0 bases from J, leaving 13 bases between. The CDR3 here is CASSLEAGTSSGNTIYF. The DNA of the CDR3 is TGCGCCAGCAGCTTGGAAGCCGGGACAAGCTCTGGAAACACCATATATTTT.

The chain carries TRBV3-1 (or the pseudogene TRBV3-2) and TRBJ1-1; 7 bases are a match to TRBD1. Germline V CDR1 and CDR2: LGHDT, YNNKEL (reference sequence). The ends lost 7 bases at V and 1 base at J; junction bases unmatched: 6. The CDR3 has 14 amino acids. The CDR3, as DNA: TGTGCCAGCACCTCGACAGGGAAGAACACTGAAGCTTTCTTT. Its translation: CASTSTGKNTEAFF.

This chain links TRBV6-2 or TRBV6-3 with TRBJ2-7; 8 bases are a match to TRBD2. Unmatched junction bases numbered 12, after V lost 6 bases and J lost 5 bases. This CDR3 region has 15 residues. Germline V CDR1 and CDR2: MNHEY, SVGEGT. Here the CDR3 DNA reads TGTGCCAGCAGCTCACCATTGACTAGCGTGGACGAGCAGTACTTC. This gives the protein CASSSPLTSVDEQYF.